A single sample gave rise to the 26 T cell receptor beta chains below, sequenced in a study of blood T cell repertoires in COVID-19. Measured with immunoSEQ multiplex PCR; TCRdb has only the in-frame clones, and not every one. The table lists under 250,000 clones, approximately 85% of them singletons. Source material: peripheral blood. These TCRs come from a woman in her 70s with acute or convalescent COVID-19.

V usage is TRBV7-2 and J usage is TRBJ1-5; TRBD1 aligns across 7 bases. V lost 7 bases to trimming and J lost 0 bases; unmatched junction nucleotides: 15. CDR3 length: 18 residues. The germline V gene encodes CDR1 SGHTA and CDR2 FQGNSA. CDR3 region: CASIPPLDRAYSNQPQHF. As DNA, the CDR3 is TGTGCCAGCATACCTCCCCTTGACAGGGCCTATAGCAATCAGCCCCAGCATTTT.

The gene calls are TRBV3-1 (or the pseudogene TRBV3-2) and TRBJ2-3, with D possibly TRBD2 on 5 matching bases. The ends were cut back, 0 bases at V and 0 bases at J, with 16 bases in the middle. Per the germline V gene, CDR1 is LGHDT and CDR2 is YNNKEL (reference sequence). The CDR3 extends over 18 amino acids. CDR3 sequence reads: CASSQDVGPRVSTDTQYF. DNA for the CDR3: TGTGCCAGCAGCCAAGATGTAGGCCCGAGGGTAAGCACAGATACGCAGTATTTT.

This chain joins TRBV28 and TRBJ1-2; D is uncertain. The CDR3 is made up of 14 amino acids. Germline values: CDR1 MDHEN, CDR2 SYDVKM. V lost 4 bases and J lost 3, with 12 bases in between. DNA for the CDR3: TGTGCCAGCAGTTCGGGTCTCCCCTACTATGGCTACACCTTC. Its translation is CASSSGLPYYGYTF.

The genes are TRBV19 and TRBJ1-5; 7 nucleotides align to TRBD1. Trimming cost V 8 bases and J 1 base; bases outside gene matches: 5. The germline V gene has CDR1 LNHDA and CDR2 SQIVND (reference sequence). The CDR3 runs to 14 residues. CDR3 protein: CASGYRGSNQPQHF. The CDR3 DNA is TGTGCCAGTGGATACAGGGGAAGCAATCAGCCCCAGCATTTT.

The chain has TRBV2 and TRBJ1-5, with 8 positions matching TRBD1. The CDR3 covers 15 residues. V dropped 4 bases and J dropped 5; count of bases not matched to a gene: 7. Germline CDR1 is SNHLY and CDR2 is FYNNEI. The CDR3 protein is CASSAQGAFDQPQHF. The CDR3 DNA sequence: TGTGCCAGCAGTGCGCAGGGGGCATTCGATCAGCCCCAGCATTTT.

This rearrangement joins TRBV19 to TRBJ2-2, with a weak D call TRBD2 (6 bases). Germline CDR1 and CDR2: LNHDA and SQIVND (reference sequence). This CDR3 has 16 amino acids. V was cut by 6 bases and J by 8 bases, with 22 bases left in between. CDR3 amino acids: CASRAPGDLKGGELFF. The CDR3, as DNA: TGTGCCAGTAGGGCCCCGGGGGACCTAAAGGGAGGGGAGCTGTTTTTT.

This chain connects TRBV15 to TRBJ1-5; D is undetermined. This CDR3 comprises 17 residues. V was shortened by 0 bases and J by 3 bases, with 15 bases between the two germline ends. CDR1 is LNHNV, CDR2 YYDKDF, per germline (reference sequence). CDR3 sequence reads: CATSRDMQVLSNQPQHF. For the CDR3, the DNA is TGTGCCACCAGCAGAGATATGCAGGTACTCTCCAATCAGCCCCAGCATTTT.

This clone has only a few counts. The genes are TRBV7-6 and TRBJ2-7; D is unresolved. Between the trimmed V and J ends, which lost 1 base and 0 bases, there was a span of 10 bases. CDR1 and CDR2 (germline): SGHVS, FNYEAQ. This CDR3 comprises 15 residues. The CDR3 protein is CASSLVKLSSYEQYF. CDR3 DNA: TGTGCCAGCAGCTTAGTGAAACTTAGCTCCTACGAGCAGTACTTC.

The rearrangement links TRBV7-8 to TRBJ1-5; possible D gene TRBD1, 6 bases. This CDR3 contains 16 residues. The V gene's germline CDR1 is SGHVS and CDR2 FQNEAQ. The V end was cut by 1 base, the J end by 5 bases, with 15 bases between. CDR3: CASSLGGTGTHQPQHF. CDR3 DNA sequence: TGTGCCAGCAGCTTAGGAGGCACAGGGACGCATCAGCCCCAGCATTTT.

The chain is built from TRBV19 and TRBJ2-3, with D possibly matching TRBD1 (6 bases). CDR1 is LNHDA, CDR2 SQIVND, per germline (reference sequence). This CDR3 comprises 13 residues. V lost 10 bases, J lost 0 bases, and 11 bases lay in between. DNA for the CDR3: TGTGCCACCACGGGGACAAGCACAGATACGCAGTATTTT. It encodes CATTGTSTDTQYF.

The rearrangement links TRBV5-1 to TRBJ1-1; D may be TRBD1 (5 bases). The ends were cut back, 4 bases at V and 10 bases at J, with 20 bases in the middle. This CDR3 is 14 amino acids long. Germline V CDR1 and CDR2: SGHRS, YFSETQ. The chain's CDR3 is CASSLEIRGSGAFF. CDR3 nucleotides: TGCGCCAGCAGCCTGGAAATAAGGGGAAGTGGAGCTTTCTTT. Full variable domain (missing parts from reference TRBV5-1 and TRBJ1-1): KAGVTQTPRYLIKTRGQQVTLSCSPISGHRSVSWYQQTPGQGLQFLFEYFSETQRNKGNFPGRFSGRQFSNSRSEMNVSTLELGDSALYLCASSLEIRGSGAFFGQGTRLTVV.

The genes are TRBV24-1 and TRBJ2-1; TRBD2 matches 8 bases. CDR1 is KGHDR and CDR2 is SFDVKD in the germline V gene. V shed 4 bases, J shed 15 bases, and the junction held 13 bases outside the gene matches. The CDR3 is made up of 14 amino acids. CDR3 loop: CATSDHRLASLRFF. The CDR3 coding sequence is TGTGCCACCAGTGACCATAGACTAGCGTCCCTCCGGTTCTTC.

J is TRBJ2-7 and V is TRBV7-2; TRBD1 agrees at 8 bases. CDR1 SGHTA and CDR2 FQGNSA come from the germline V gene. Trimming took 5 bases from V and 6 from J; bases not matched to a gene: 9. The CDR3 covers 14 residues. In DNA, the CDR3 is TGTGCCAGCAGCCGTAGCCAGGGGGCGGGCGAGCAGTACTTC. Protein sequence: CASSRSQGAGEQYF.

V is TRBV5-4 and J is TRBJ1-1; TRBD1 aligns across 9 bases. After removal of 3 bases from V and 7 bases from J, the junction contained 7 bases not matched to a gene. Germline loops: CDR1 SGHNT, CDR2 YYREEE (reference sequence). This CDR3 has 14 amino acids. CDR3 protein: CASSSQGALLEAFF. The CDR3 DNA sequence: TGTGCCAGCAGCTCACAGGGGGCCCTCCTTGAAGCTTTCTTT.

This chain joins TRBV27 and TRBJ1-6; possible D gene TRBD1, 5 bases. CDR1 and CDR2 from the germline V gene are MNHEY and SMNVEV (reference sequence). Between the trimmed V and J ends, which lost 2 bases and 9 bases, there was a span of 17 bases. The CDR3 runs to 16 residues. Here the CDR3 DNA reads TGTGCCAGCAGTTTAGATGGGGCCAGGGTAATTTCACCCCTCCACTTT. Amino acids: CASSLDGARVISPLHF.

This clone was picked up a small number of times. The genes are TRBV7-9 and TRBJ1-5; D remains ambiguous. This CDR3 spans 17 amino acids. Germline V gives CDR1 SEHNR, CDR2 FQNEAQ (reference sequence). Trimming took 1 base from V and 0 from J, leaving 13 bases between them. CDR3 residues: CASSLGISPDSNQPQHF. DNA of the CDR3: TGTGCCAGCAGCTTAGGCATTAGTCCCGATAGCAATCAGCCCCAGCATTTT.

The gene calls are TRBV10-1 and TRBJ2-7; TRBD2 is a possible D gene (6 bases). Germline-derived CDR1 and CDR2 are WNHNN and SYGVQD (reference sequence). V gave up 2 bases and J gave up 7 bases, with 15 bases separating them. The CDR3 length is 14 residues. The CDR3 DNA follows: TGCGCCAGCAGTGAGGGACGGCCCGCGGGGGAGCAGTACTTC. Translated: CASSEGRPAGEQYF.

The chain carries TRBV6-1 and TRBJ2-7; D ambiguous. The CDR3 has 13 amino acids. Trimming cost V 2 bases and J 0 bases, with 5 bases left between them. Germline V lookup: CDR1 MNHNS, CDR2 SASEGT. CDR3 amino acids: CASSEQDSYEQYF. The CDR3, as DNA: TGTGCCAGCAGTGAACAGGACTCCTACGAGCAGTACTTC.

This CDR3 is CATASPGTSSYNEQFF. The DNA of the CDR3 is TGTGCGACCGCTTCTCCAGGGACTAGCTCCTACAATGAGCAGTTCTTC. J is TRBJ2-1 and V is TRBV21-1; TRBD2 is the table's D call and was not checked against the DNA. TRBV21-1 is described as a pseudogene. The CDR3 is made up of 16 amino acids.

This clone was found a few times. The chain employs TRBV5-4 and TRBJ2-3, with TRBD1 matching 10 bases. With 5 bases clipped from V and 8 bases from J, the junction kept 14 bases outside the gene matches. The CDR3 loop spans 16 amino acids. In germline, CDR1 is SGHNT, CDR2 YYREEE (reference sequence). CDR3 DNA sequence: TGTGCCAGCAGGGACATGACAGGGGGCGCGATTGGTACGCAGTATTTT. Protein sequence: CASRDMTGGAIGTQYF.

This clone was counted once. Other nucleotide sequences in the sample specify the same CDR3. The J gene is TRBJ1-4, the V gene TRBV5-1, with D possibly matching TRBD1 (6 bases). V was cut by 2 bases and J by 0 bases, with 8 bases left in between. This CDR3 has 15 amino acids. The germline gives CDR1 SGHRS, CDR2 YFSETQ. The CDR3 coding sequence is TGCGCCAGCAGCTTAGCAGGGGCAACTAATGAAAAACTGTTTTTT. Its protein product is CASSLAGATNEKLFF.

The chain employs TRBV4-2 and TRBJ1-6; the D gene is possibly TRBD1 (6 bases). V was cut by 0 bases and J by 11 bases, with 17 bases left in between. Germline loops: CDR1 LGHNA, CDR2 YNFKEQ. This CDR3 has 16 amino acids. The CDR3 loop is CASSQDRGAGVTPLHF. As DNA, the CDR3 is TGTGCCAGCAGCCAAGATAGAGGGGCAGGGGTTACACCCCTCCACTTT.

The chain is built from TRBV28 and TRBJ1-1, with D possibly being TRBD1 (5 bases). With 5 bases removed from V and 7 bases from J, the gap between germline ends came to 14 bases. This CDR3 has 13 amino acids. The germline CDR1 and CDR2 sequences are MDHEN and SYDVKM. The CDR3 sequence is CASSHHLTVEAFF. The CDR3 DNA is TGTGCCAGCAGTCACCATCTGACAGTTGAAGCTTTCTTT.

The chain combines TRBV27 with TRBJ2-1; 14 bases are shared with TRBD2. Germline CDR1 and CDR2: MNHEY and SMNVEV (reference sequence). V shed 4 bases, J shed 4 bases, and the junction held 6 bases outside the gene matches. The CDR3 length is 17 residues. The CDR3 loop reads CASSSTSGGANYNEQFF. The CDR3 coding sequence is TGTGCCAGCAGTTCGACTAGCGGGGGGGCTAATTACAATGAGCAGTTCTTC.

This chain joins TRBV5-6 and TRBJ1-2; 10 bases match TRBD1. V lost 2 bases to trimming and J lost 8 bases; unmatched junction nucleotides: 9. The CDR3 covers 15 residues. Germline V lookup: CDR1 SGHDT, CDR2 YYEEEE. CDR3 in amino acids: CASSFLTTGGEGYTF. For the CDR3, the DNA is TGTGCCAGCAGCTTCCTCACGACAGGGGGCGAGGGCTACACCTTC.

V is TRBV27 and J is TRBJ1-2; perhaps TRBD1 as D (6 bases). Per germline, CDR1 MNHEY and CDR2 SMNVEV (reference sequence). This CDR3 is built from 13 residues. V was pared by 3 bases and J by 7 bases, with 12 bases between. The CDR3 reads CASSFRAGVGYTF. The CDR3 nucleotides read TGTGCCAGCAGTTTTAGGGCAGGGGTTGGCTACACCTTC.